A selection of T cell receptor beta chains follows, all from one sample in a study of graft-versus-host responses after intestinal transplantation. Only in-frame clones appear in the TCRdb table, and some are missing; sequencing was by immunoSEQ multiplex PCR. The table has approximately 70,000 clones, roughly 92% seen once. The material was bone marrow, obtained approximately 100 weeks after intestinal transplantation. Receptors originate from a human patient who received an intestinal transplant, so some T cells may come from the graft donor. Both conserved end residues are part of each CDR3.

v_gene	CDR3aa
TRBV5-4	CASSSATGGGTEAFF
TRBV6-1	CASSRTTGTYEQYF
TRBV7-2	CASSLGLIESSYNEQFF
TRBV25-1	CASSEYGGAEAFF
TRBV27	CASSFSGWLSEAFF
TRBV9	CASSVALGAGETQYF
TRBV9	CASSVGTSASTDTQYF
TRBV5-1	CASSLAMRTEISSTDTQYF
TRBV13	CASSSAWGYNEQFF
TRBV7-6	CASRPAFIYNEQFF
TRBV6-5	CASSFGLAGGSYEQYF
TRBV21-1	CASSKGTGRNSPLHF
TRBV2	CASSLTGRTNEKLFF
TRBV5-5	CASSPPAQETQYF
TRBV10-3	CAIRRDLGNYNSPLHF
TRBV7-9	CASSLPQGLNTEAFF
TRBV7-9	CASSFSGRAENEQYF
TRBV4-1	CASSQDDEQYF
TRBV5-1	CASSLDPVDNNEQFF